These 2 T cell receptor beta chains came from one sample sequenced in a study of tumor-infiltrating lymphocytes in localized non-small cell lung cancer. Libraries were prepared by immunoSEQ multiplex PCR; TCRdb keeps only in-frame clonotypes and omits some of them. Among some 10,000 clones listed, more than 70% were seen once. Sequencing input: lung tumor tissue. The receptors shown here come from a human donor with non-small cell lung cancer.

The V and J genes are TRBV19 and TRBJ1-1; perhaps TRBD1 as D (6 bases). The germline V gene encodes CDR1 LNHDA and CDR2 SQIVND (reference sequence). CDR3 length: 13 amino acids. Trimming left V 10 bases short and J 0 bases short, with 12 bases between. The DNA of the CDR3 is TGTGCCACCGAGGACAGAATGAACACTGAAGCTTTCTTT. This gives the protein CATEDRMNTEAFF. The full variable domain, its missing parts supplied by reference TRBV19 and TRBJ1-1, is DGGITQSPKYLFRKEGQNVTLSCEQNLNHDAMYWYRQDPGQGLRLIYYSQIVNDFQKGDIAEGYSVSREKKESFPLTVTSAQKNPTAFYLCATEDRMNTEAFFGQGTRLTVV.

The chain carries TRBV11-2 and TRBJ2-2, with 9 bases that match TRBD2. The germline V gene has CDR1 SGHAT and CDR2 FQNNGV. Trimming took 4 bases from V and 4 from J; bases not matched to a gene: 7. The CDR3 is 16 residues long. The CDR3 coding sequence is TGTGCCAGCAGCTCCCCTGCGGGGGGGCCCACCGGGGAGCTGTTTTTT. Encoded protein: CASSSPAGGPTGELFF.